Listed below are T cell receptor beta chains from one sample, sequenced in a study of cytomegalovirus exposure and HLA in healthy donors. Here immunoSEQ multiplex PCR was the method, and the copy in TCRdb shows in-frame clones only, minus some. The table has around 120,000 clones, over 65% seen once. The source material was PBMCs. The receptors were gathered from a woman between 35 and 50 years old in good health and CMV-seropositive. Both conserved end residues are part of each CDR3. The D gene is left open where the match is weak. Expanded clones get a size class; other rows say once, few or many, or leave the size out.

v_gene	len	abundance	d_gene	j_gene	CDR3aa	CDR3nt
TRBV4-1	18	-	TRBD2	TRBJ2-2	CASSQDLGSGGDTGELFF	TGCGCCAGCAGCCAAGATCTCGGGAGCGGGGGGGATACCGGGGAGCTGTTTTTT
TRBV18	13	-	-	TRBJ1-6	CASSGIGVSPLHF	TGTGCCAGCTCAGGGATAGGGGTTTCACCCCTCCACTTT
TRBV6-1	14	few	-	TRBJ1-3	CASSEQASGNTIYF	TGTGCCAGCAGTGAGCAGGCCTCTGGAAACACCATATATTTT
TRBV6-5	14	-	-	TRBJ1-6	CASSKGQGNSPLHF	TGTGCCAGCAGTAAAGGGCAGGGGAATTCACCCCTCCACTTT
TRBV5-4	14	-	TRBD1	TRBJ1-1	CASSSDREGTEAFF	TGTGCCAGCAGCTCGGACAGGGAAGGCACTGAAGCTTTCTTT
TRBV7-2	13	-	-	TRBJ1-1	CASSLRGKTEAFF	TGTGCCAGCAGCTTACGCGGAAAGACTGAAGCTTTCTTT
TRBV19	18	-	TRBD2	TRBJ2-7	CASSISILAVGGVGEQYF	TGTGCCAGTAGTATCTCCATTCTAGCGGTTGGAGGGGTGGGCGAGCAGTACTTC
TRBV7-9	15	few	TRBD1	TRBJ1-6	CASSLDTGAGSPLHF	TGTGCCAGCAGCTTAGATACAGGGGCGGGTTCACCCCTCCACTTT
TRBV7-9	15	-	TRBD2	TRBJ2-5	CASSLSGTREETQYF	TGTGCCAGCAGCTTAAGCGGGACCCGGGAAGAGACCCAGTACTTC
TRBV10-3	13	-	-	TRBJ2-5	CAISPGDQETQYF	TGTGCCATCAGTCCAGGGGACCAAGAGACCCAGTACTTC
TRBV7-3	16	-	-	TRBJ1-2	CASSLVEPQLNYGYTF	TGTGCCAGCAGCTTAGTGGAACCCCAACTAAACTATGGCTACACCTTC
TRBV7-9	15	-	TRBD1	TRBJ1-6	CASSRRWDSNSPLHF	TGTGCCAGCAGCCGACGGTGGGACAGTAATTCACCCCTCCACTTT
TRBV4-1	14	-	-	TRBJ2-3	CASSQVSSTDTQYF	TGCGCCAGCAGCCAAGTTTCTAGCACAGATACGCAGTATTTT
TRBV7-3	13	few	-	TRBJ2-5	CASSRSQQETQYF	TGTGCCAGCAGCCGATCACAGCAAGAGACCCAGTACTTC
TRBV18	14	-	TRBD1	TRBJ2-7	CASSAGTGPYEQYF	TGTGCCAGCTCAGCCGGGACAGGGCCCTACGAGCAGTACTTC
TRBV5-1	16	once	TRBD1	TRBJ2-5	CASSSGTGNQQETQYF	TGCGCCAGCAGCTCTGGGACAGGAAATCAGCAAGAGACCCAGTACTTC
TRBV6-1	13	-	-	TRBJ2-5	CASSRVSKETQYF	TGTGCCAGCAGCCGGGTGTCGAAAGAGACCCAGTACTTC
TRBV6-5	13	-	TRBD1	TRBJ1-1	CASSRNRGTEAFF	TGTGCCAGCAGCCGGAACAGGGGCACTGAAGCTTTCTTT
TRBV7-9	17	few	TRBD1	TRBJ1-1	CASSLKGAAGMNTEAFF	TGTGCCAGCAGCTTAAAGGGGGCGGCAGGAATGAACACTGAAGCTTTCTTT
TRBV12-5	16	few	-	TRBJ1-1	CASGPGAARDGTEAFF	TGTGCTAGTGGCCCAGGGGCGGCGAGGGACGGCACTGAAGCTTTCTTT
TRBV7-9	14	-	-	TRBJ2-7	CASSLGGGLDEQYF	TGTGCCAGCAGCTTAGGCGGAGGATTGGACGAGCAGTACTTC
TRBV7-2	16	-	-	TRBJ1-2	CASSFTVRDTSYGYTF	TGTGCCAGCAGCTTCACAGTCCGGGACACCTCCTATGGCTACACCTTC
TRBV19	15	-	TRBD1	TRBJ2-4	CASSIDGQGSKSQYF	TGTGCCAGTAGTATAGATGGACAGGGATCAAAAAGTCAGTACTTC
TRBV7-3	15	-	TRBD2	TRBJ2-1	CASSLDRRAGGEQFF	TGTGCCAGCAGCTTAGATCGAAGAGCGGGGGGTGAGCAGTTCTTC
TRBV7-9	15	-	-	TRBJ2-7	CASSLGPRRVYEQYF	TGTGCCAGCAGCTTGGGGCCTCGTCGGGTCTACGAGCAGTACTTC
TRBV2	14	-	-	TRBJ2-5	CASSLGRVVETQYF	TGTGCCAGCAGTTTGGGCCGCGTAGTAGAGACCCAGTACTTC
TRBV19	19	-	-	TRBJ2-3	CASSIGVSAGWKGTDTQYF	TGTGCCAGTAGTATAGGAGTCAGCGCAGGGTGGAAGGGCACAGATACGCAGTATTTT
TRBV5-1	13	-	-	TRBJ1-5	CASRADGNQPQHF	TGCGCCAGCAGGGCAGATGGCAATCAGCCCCAGCATTTT
TRBV5-1	16	-	TRBD1	TRBJ2-2	CASSSGQGNKGGELFF	TGCGCCAGCAGCTCGGGACAGGGAAATAAGGGCGGGGAGCTGTTTTTT
TRBV30	12	-	-	TRBJ2-1	CAWSTPGLEQFF	TGTGCCTGGAGTACCCCAGGGCTTGAGCAGTTCTTC
TRBV10-2	14	once	-	TRBJ2-1	CASSESVGVNEQFF	TGCGCCAGCAGTGAGTCAGTGGGAGTCAATGAGCAGTTCTTC
TRBV12-5	11	once	-	TRBJ2-5	CASRLQETQYF	TGTGCTAGTCGACTCCAAGAGACCCAGTACTTC
TRBV2	15	-	TRBD2	TRBJ2-3	CASRGLAGRTDTQYF	TGTGCCAGCAGGGGACTAGCTGGGCGCACAGATACGCAGTATTTT
TRBV7-6	15	few	TRBD2	TRBJ2-7	CASSLFSGGLPEQYF	TGTGCCAGCAGCTTATTCTCGGGGGGACTTCCCGAGCAGTACTTC
TRBV9	16	-	TRBD1	TRBJ1-5	CASSVGGQGSNQPQHF	TGTGCCAGCAGCGTTGGCGGACAGGGAAGCAATCAGCCCCAGCATTTT
TRBV12-5	15	-	-	TRBJ2-3	CASGLVVGAGDTQYF	TGTGCTAGTGGTTTGGTAGTGGGGGCGGGAGATACGCAGTATTTT
TRBV5-4	14	-	-	TRBJ1-1	CASSLGNGDTEAFF	TGTGCCAGCAGCTTGGGGAACGGGGACACTGAAGCTTTCTTT
TRBV5-1	15	-	TRBD2	TRBJ2-3	CASSIGTSGGDTQYF	TGCGCCAGCAGCATCGGGACTAGCGGGGGAGATACGCAGTATTTT
TRBV2	13	-	-	TRBJ1-2	CASSNRQDGGYTF	TGTGCCAGCAGCAACCGACAGGACGGCGGCTACACCTTC
TRBV2	15	few	TRBD1	TRBJ1-1	CASSDPDRGGTEAFF	TGTGCCAGCAGTGACCCCGACAGGGGAGGAACTGAAGCTTTCTTT
TRBV6-6	14	-	TRBD2	TRBJ2-7	CASSPSGNSYEQYF	TGTGCCAGCAGTCCTAGCGGGAACTCCTACGAGCAGTACTTC
TRBV5-1	16	-	TRBD2	TRBJ2-2	CASSFPRAGGWAELFF	TGCGCCAGCAGCTTTCCGCGGGCGGGAGGCTGGGCGGAGCTGTTTTTT